This passage covers 9 T cell receptor beta chains from one sample sequenced in a study of cytomegalovirus exposure and HLA in healthy donors. Primers for the PCR totalled 60 Vbeta and 13 Jbeta. The table came from immunoSEQ multiplex PCR; TCRdb's copy has only in-frame clones and leaves some out. The sample consists of about 200,000 clones, 80% to 85% of them appearing once. Input material: PBMCs. These receptors originate from a woman younger than 35 in good health and CMV-seronegative.

This clone has a single count. The rearrangement links TRBV9 to TRBJ1-1; TRBD1 agrees at 7 bases. Per germline, CDR1 SGDLS and CDR2 YYNGEE. J gave up 3 bases and V 5 bases, and 4 bases lay outside the gene matches. This CDR3 contains 13 residues. In DNA form, the CDR3 reads TGTGCCAGCAGTGGCACAGGGGACACTGAAGCTTTCTTT. This sequence encodes CASSGTGDTEAFF.

This chain links TRBV27 with TRBJ2-5; no clear D gene. The DNA matches TRBJ2-7 better at its end, which makes the J call doubtful. Germline-derived CDR1 and CDR2 are MNHEY and SMNVEV (reference sequence). CDR3 length equals 8 residues. The CDR3 nucleotides are TGTGCCATCTACGAGCAGTACTTC. Protein: CAIYEQYF.

This clone was observed a handful of times. The sample contains more than one DNA sequence encoding this CDR3. This sequence joins TRBV28 and TRBJ1-3; 7 nucleotides line up with TRBD1. The CDR3 consists of 13 residues. V lost 5 bases, J lost 4 bases, and 2 bases stayed unmatched. Germline CDR1 is MDHEN and CDR2 is SYDVKM. The CDR3 protein is CASSLGQGNTIYF. CDR3 DNA sequence: TGTGCCAGCAGTCTGGGACAGGGAAACACCATATATTTT. Based on the CDR3 plus reference TRBV28 and TRBJ1-3, the full variable domain is DVKVTQSSRYLVKRTGEKVFLECVQDMDHENMFWYRQDPGLGLRLIYFSYDVKMKEKGDIPEGYSVSREKKERFSLILESASTNQTSMYLCASSLGQGNTIYFGEGSWLTVV.

This clone showed up just once. This chain connects TRBV4-1 to TRBJ1-6; D gene uncertain. The CDR3 covers 17 residues. CDR1 is MGHRA and CDR2 is YSYEKL in the germline V gene. V lost 6 bases and J 7 bases, leaving 22 bases between the germline ends. The CDR3 is CASSQYPSGGRNSPLHF. The DNA of the CDR3 is TGCGCCAGCAGTCAATACCCATCCGGAGGGAGAAATTCACCCCTCCACTTT.

The chain recombines TRBV15 with TRBJ2-7; D not certain. With 3 bases removed from V and 6 bases from J, the gap between germline ends came to 12 bases. Germline values: CDR1 LNHNV, CDR2 YYDKDF (reference sequence). This CDR3 spans 13 amino acids. CDR3 protein: CATSRGPLGEQYF. CDR3 DNA: TGTGCCACCAGCAGGGGCCCCCTCGGCGAGCAGTACTTC.

V is TRBV7-8 and J is TRBJ2-3, with 7 bases fitting TRBD1. The germline V gene has CDR1 SGHVS and CDR2 FQNEAQ. This CDR3 region has 15 residues. V dropped 3 bases and J dropped 2; count of bases not matched to a gene: 5. The CDR3 region has the DNA TGTGCCAGCAGCTTTGGGACAGTGCCCACAGATACGCAGTATTTT. It encodes CASSFGTVPTDTQYF.

This chain joins TRBV5-6 and TRBJ2-2, with D tentatively TRBD2 (6 bases). The germline V and J ends were trimmed by 2 bases and 5 bases, with 19 bases remaining between them. Germline CDR1 reads SGHDT; CDR2 reads YYEEEE. The CDR3 sequence is 17 residues long. In nucleotides, the CDR3 is TGTGCCAGCAGCTTTTGGAGGGTCCGACGGACTACCGGGGAGCTGTTTTTT. It codes for CASSFWRVRRTTGELFF.

The chain employs TRBV10-3 and TRBJ2-3, with TRBD1 matching 8 bases. Germline CDR1 ENHRY, CDR2 SYGVKD. With V trimmed by 6 bases and J by 3 bases, 8 bases remained unmatched. This CDR3 region has 15 residues. CDR3 residues: CAISMTGAGTDTQYF. The CDR3 coding sequence is TGTGCCATCAGCATGACAGGGGCAGGGACAGATACGCAGTATTTT.

V is TRBV6-4 and J is TRBJ2-1; the match to TRBD2 covers 10 bases. CDR3 size: 16 residues. With V trimmed by 3 bases and J by 7 bases, 9 bases remained unmatched. Germline assignment: CDR1 MRHNA and CDR2 SNTAGT. In nucleotides, the CDR3 is TGTGCCAGCAGTGATATGGCTAGCGGGAGTTGGAATGAGCAGTTCTTC. Amino acid sequence: CASSDMASGSWNEQFF.